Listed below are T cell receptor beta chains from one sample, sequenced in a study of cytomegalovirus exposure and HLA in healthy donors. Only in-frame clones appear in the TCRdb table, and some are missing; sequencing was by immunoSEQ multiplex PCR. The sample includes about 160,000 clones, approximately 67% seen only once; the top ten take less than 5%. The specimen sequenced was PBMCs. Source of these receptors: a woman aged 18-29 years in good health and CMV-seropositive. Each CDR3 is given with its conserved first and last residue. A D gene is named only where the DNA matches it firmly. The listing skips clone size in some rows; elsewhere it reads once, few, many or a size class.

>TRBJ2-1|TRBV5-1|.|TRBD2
TGCGCCAGCAGCTTGGGGACTAGCGGCTACAATGAGCAGTTCTTC
CASSLGTSGYNEQFF
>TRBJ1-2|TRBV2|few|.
TGTGCCAGCAGTGGGATGACAAACTATGGCTACACCTTC
CASSGMTNYGYTF
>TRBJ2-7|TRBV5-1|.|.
TGCGCCAGCAGCCATACATACGCGGTCGTGAGCGAGCAGTACTTC
CASSHTYAVVSEQYF
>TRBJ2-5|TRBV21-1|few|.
TGTGCCAGCAGCAAAGGGACCGGGACAGGTATTACTGGGACCCAGTACTTC
CASSKGTGTGITGTQYF
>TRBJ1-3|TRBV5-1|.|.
TGCGCCAGCAGCCACCTAGGACTGAGCTCTGGAAACACCATATATTTT
CASSHLGLSSGNTIYF
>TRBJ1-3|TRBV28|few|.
TGTGCCAGCACCAGGGGTGCGGACACCATATATTTT
CASTRGADTIYF
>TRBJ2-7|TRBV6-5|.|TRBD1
TGTGCCAGCAAGTACAGGGGGGACGAGCAGTACTTC
CASKYRGDEQYF
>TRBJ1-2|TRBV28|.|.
TGTGCCAGCAGTTTTAGGCGGGGCTACACCTTC
CASSFRRGYTF
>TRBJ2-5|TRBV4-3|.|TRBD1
TGCGCCAGCAGCCGAACAAACAGGGGTGAGACCCAGTACTTC
CASSRTNRGETQYF
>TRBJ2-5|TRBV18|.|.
TGTGCCAGCTCACCACCGTCCCTTTCCGAGACCCAGTACTTC
CASSPPSLSETQYF
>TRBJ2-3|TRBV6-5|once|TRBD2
TGTGCCAGCAGTCGTAGCGGGAGGGAAGATACGCAGTATTTT
CASSRSGREDTQYF
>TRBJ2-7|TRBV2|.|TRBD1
TGTGCCAGCAGTGGCACACGGACAGGGCCTGGAGAGCAGTACTTC
CASSGTRTGPGEQYF
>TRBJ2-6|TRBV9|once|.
TGTGCCAGCAGCGTAGCTCGGGGGAGCTCTGGGGCCAACGTCCTGACTTTC
CASSVARGSSGANVLTF
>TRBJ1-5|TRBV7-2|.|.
TGTGCCAGCAGCTTAGCGGGGAGTCAAGTCCATCAGCCCCAGCATTTT
CASSLAGSQVHQPQHF
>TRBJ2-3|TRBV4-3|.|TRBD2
TGCGCCAGCAGCCAAGGGGGGGGGACAGATACGCAGTATTTT
CASSQGGGTDTQYF
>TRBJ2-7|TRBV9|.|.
TGTGCCAGCAGCGTAGGACTGACCTACGAGCAGTACTTC
CASSVGLTYEQYF
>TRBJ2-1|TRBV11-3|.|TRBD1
TGTGCCAGCAGCCTTGGACAGGCGGCCTACAATGAGCAGTTCTTC
CASSLGQAAYNEQFF
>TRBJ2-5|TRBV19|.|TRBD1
TGTGCCAGTAGTAACCGGGACAGCCCACAAGAGACCCAGTACTTC
CASSNRDSPQETQYF
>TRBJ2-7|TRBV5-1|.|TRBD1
TGCGCCAGCAGCTTGGAGGGACAGGGGTTCAACGAGCAGTACTTC
CASSLEGQGFNEQYF
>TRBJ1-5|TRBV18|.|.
TGTGCCAGCTCACCAGAGCTGAGCGATAGCAATCAGCCCCAGCATTTT
CASSPELSDSNQPQHF
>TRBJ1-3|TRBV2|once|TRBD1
TGTGCCAGCAGTATTCGGACAGGGACTGGAAACACCATATATTTT
CASSIRTGTGNTIYF
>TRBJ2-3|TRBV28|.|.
TGTGCCAGCGAGGTCTCGCGCGCCGTACGCGCAGATACGCAGTATTTT
CASEVSRAVRADTQYF
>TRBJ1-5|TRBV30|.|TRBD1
TGTGCCTGGAGTGTAGGTCTACAGGGGTATCAGCCCCAGCATTTT
CAWSVGLQGYQPQHF
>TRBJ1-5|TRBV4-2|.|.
TGTGCCAGCAGCCTCACCCCCAGGGGAGACCAGCCCCAGCATTTT
CASSLTPRGDQPQHF
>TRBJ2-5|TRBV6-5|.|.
TGTGCCAGCAGTTACTTCGGGGGAGAGACCCAGTACTTC
CASSYFGGETQYF
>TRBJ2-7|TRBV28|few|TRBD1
TGTGCCAGCAGTTCTCCCGGGGACAGACTTACCTACGAGCAGTACTTC
CASSSPGDRLTYEQYF
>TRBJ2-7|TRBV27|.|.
TGTGCCACTTCCCCGAGTGGGGCCGCCTCCTACGAGCAGTACTTC
CATSPSGAASYEQYF
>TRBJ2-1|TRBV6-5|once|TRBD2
TGTGCCAGCAGTTCTTTTAGCGGGAGCTCCTACAATGAGCAGTTCTTC
CASSSFSGSSYNEQFF
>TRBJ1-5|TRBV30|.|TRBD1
TGTGCCTGGAAGGAGGGCCCGGGACAGGGCCTCGTGAGGGAGCTTAGCAATCAGCCCCAGCATTTT
CAWKEGPGQGLVRELSNQPQHF
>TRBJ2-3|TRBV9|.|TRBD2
TGTGCCAGCAGCGTAGGCCTTTTGGCGGGGGGGCCGGGAGATACGCAGTATTTT
CASSVGLLAGGPGDTQYF
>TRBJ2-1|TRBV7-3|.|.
TGTGCCAGCAGCTTATACAACGGGTTCACAAATGAGCAGTTCTTC
CASSLYNGFTNEQFF
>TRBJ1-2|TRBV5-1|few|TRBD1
TGCGCCAGCAGCAGCCGGGACAGGGGGCGAGGAGGCTACACCTTC
CASSSRDRGRGGYTF
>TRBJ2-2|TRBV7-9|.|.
TGTGCCAGCAGCTTATTAGCCAGCGGGGAGCTGTTTTTT
CASSLLASGELFF
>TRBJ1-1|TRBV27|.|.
TGTGCCAGCAGTTCAGGGGCACTAGTGCGGGACACTGAAGCTTTCTTT
CASSSGALVRDTEAFF
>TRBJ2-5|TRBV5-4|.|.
TGTGCCAGCAGCCTAGGTGCTAGCAAAGAGACCCAGTACTTC
CASSLGASKETQYF
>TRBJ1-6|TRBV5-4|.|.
TGTGCCAGCAGCTTGGGACAGGACAATTCACCCCTCCACTTT
CASSLGQDNSPLHF
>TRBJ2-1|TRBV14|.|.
TGTGCCAGCAGCCAAACACAGAGCTCCTACAATGAGCAGTTCTTC
CASSQTQSSYNEQFF
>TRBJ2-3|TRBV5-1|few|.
TGCGCCAGCAGCTCCCAGGCTAGCGGCACAGATACGCAGTATTTT
CASSSQASGTDTQYF
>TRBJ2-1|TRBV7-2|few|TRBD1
TGTGCCAGCAGCTTATCTGGGACAGGGCCCAATGAGCAGTTCTTC
CASSLSGTGPNEQFF
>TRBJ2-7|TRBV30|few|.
TGTGCCTGGGGAGGGGGGGTCTACGAGCAGTACTTC
CAWGGGVYEQYF
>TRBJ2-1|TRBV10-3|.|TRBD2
TGTGCCATCTCGGGACTAGCGGGAAGAGGGCACTCCTACAATGAGCAGTTCTTC
CAISGLAGRGHSYNEQFF
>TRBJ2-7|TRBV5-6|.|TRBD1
TGTGCCAGCAGCTTACAGGGGTCGCAGTACTTC
CASSLQGSQYF
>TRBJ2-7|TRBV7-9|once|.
TGTGCCAGCAGCTTAAGTCTAGACTACGAGCAGTACTTC
CASSLSLDYEQYF
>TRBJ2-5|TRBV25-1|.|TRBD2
TGTGCCAGCAGTCTGCGGGGGGTCTACCAAGAGACCCAGTACTTC
CASSLRGVYQETQYF
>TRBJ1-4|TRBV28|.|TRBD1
TGTGCCAGCAGTTTATTAGGGACAGGGAGGGAAAAACTGTTTTTT
CASSLLGTGREKLFF
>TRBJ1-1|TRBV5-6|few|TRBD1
TGTGCCAGCAGCGCGTTAGGACAGGGGGCGTTTGCTTTCTTT
CASSALGQGAFAFF
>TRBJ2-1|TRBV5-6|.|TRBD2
TGTGCCAGCAGCTTGGCCGGTAGCGGGGGGGCCCCCTACAATGAGCAGTTCTTC
CASSLAGSGGAPYNEQFF
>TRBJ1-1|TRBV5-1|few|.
TGCGCCAGCAGCTTGGCCATCGAAGCAGGTCAGCACGGAGCTTTCTTT
CASSLAIEAGQHGAFF
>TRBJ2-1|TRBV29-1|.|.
TGCAGCGCCGACAATGAGCAGTTCTTC
CSADNEQFF
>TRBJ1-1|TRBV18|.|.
TGTGCCAGCTCAAAGACGGGAGGTGAAGCTTTCTTT
CASSKTGGEAFF
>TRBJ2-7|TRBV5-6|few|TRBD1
TGTGCCAGCAGCTCCGACAGGGCGCAGGACTTC
CASSSDRAQDF